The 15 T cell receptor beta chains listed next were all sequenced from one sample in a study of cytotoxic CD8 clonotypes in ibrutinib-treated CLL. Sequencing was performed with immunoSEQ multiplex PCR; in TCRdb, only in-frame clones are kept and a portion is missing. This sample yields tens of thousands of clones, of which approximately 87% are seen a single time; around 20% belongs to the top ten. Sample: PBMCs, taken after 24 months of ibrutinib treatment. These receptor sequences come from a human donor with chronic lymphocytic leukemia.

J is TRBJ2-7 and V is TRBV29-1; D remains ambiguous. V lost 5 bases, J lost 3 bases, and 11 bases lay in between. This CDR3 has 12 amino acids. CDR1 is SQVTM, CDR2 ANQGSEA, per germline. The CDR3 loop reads CSVQAGIYEQYF. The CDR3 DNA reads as TGCAGCGTTCAGGCAGGTATCTACGAGCAGTACTTC.

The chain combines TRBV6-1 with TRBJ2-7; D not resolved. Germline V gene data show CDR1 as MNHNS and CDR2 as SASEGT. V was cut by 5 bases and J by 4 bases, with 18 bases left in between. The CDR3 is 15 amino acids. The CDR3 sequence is CASSRSVTGVYEQYF. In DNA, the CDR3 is TGTGCCAGCAGTCGGTCGGTCACGGGCGTGTACGAGCAGTACTTC.

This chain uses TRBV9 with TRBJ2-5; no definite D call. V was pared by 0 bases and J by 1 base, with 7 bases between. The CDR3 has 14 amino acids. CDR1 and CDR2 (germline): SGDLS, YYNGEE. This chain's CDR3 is CASSVGAAQETQYF. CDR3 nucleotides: TGTGCCAGCAGCGTAGGGGCGGCCCAAGAGACCCAGTACTTC.

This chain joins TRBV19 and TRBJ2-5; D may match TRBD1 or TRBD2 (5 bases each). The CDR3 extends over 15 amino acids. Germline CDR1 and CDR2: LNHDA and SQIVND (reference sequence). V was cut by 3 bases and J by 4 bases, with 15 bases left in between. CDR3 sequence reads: CASSIPHFGGETQYF. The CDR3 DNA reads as TGTGCCAGTAGTATTCCCCACTTTGGGGGAGAGACCCAGTACTTC.

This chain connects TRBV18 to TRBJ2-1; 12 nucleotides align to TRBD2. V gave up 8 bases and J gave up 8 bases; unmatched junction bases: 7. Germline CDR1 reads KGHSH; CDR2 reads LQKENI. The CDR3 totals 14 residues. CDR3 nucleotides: TGTGCCAGCACCCTAGCGGGAGGGGTAGATGAGCAGTTCTTC. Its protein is CASTLAGGVDEQFF.

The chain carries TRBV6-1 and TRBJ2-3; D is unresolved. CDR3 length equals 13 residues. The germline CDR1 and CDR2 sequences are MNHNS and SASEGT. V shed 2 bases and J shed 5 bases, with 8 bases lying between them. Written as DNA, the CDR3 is TGTGCCAGCAGTGAACGCTCTGTAGATACGCAGTATTTT. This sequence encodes CASSERSVDTQYF.

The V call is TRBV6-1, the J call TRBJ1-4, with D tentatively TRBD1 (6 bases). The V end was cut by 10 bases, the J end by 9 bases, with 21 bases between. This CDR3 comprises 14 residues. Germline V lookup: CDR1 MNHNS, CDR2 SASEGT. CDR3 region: CATQEGGSMKKLFF. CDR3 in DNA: TGTGCCACCCAAGAGGGGGGGTCAATGAAAAAACTGTTTTTT.

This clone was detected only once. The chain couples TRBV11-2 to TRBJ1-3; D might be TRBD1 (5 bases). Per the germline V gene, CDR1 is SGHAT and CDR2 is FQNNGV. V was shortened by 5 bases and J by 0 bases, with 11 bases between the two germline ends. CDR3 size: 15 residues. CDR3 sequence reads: CASSRDGVSGNTIYF. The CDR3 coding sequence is TGTGCCAGCAGCCGGGACGGCGTCTCTGGAAACACCATATATTTT.

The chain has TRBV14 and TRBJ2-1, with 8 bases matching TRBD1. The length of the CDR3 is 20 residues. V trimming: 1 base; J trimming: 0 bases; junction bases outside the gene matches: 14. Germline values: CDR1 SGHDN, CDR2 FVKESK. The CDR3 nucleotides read TGTGCCAGCAGCCAAGTTAAAGGACAGGGCGATACTAGCTCCTACAATGAGCAGTTCTTC. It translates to CASSQVKGQGDTSSYNEQFF.

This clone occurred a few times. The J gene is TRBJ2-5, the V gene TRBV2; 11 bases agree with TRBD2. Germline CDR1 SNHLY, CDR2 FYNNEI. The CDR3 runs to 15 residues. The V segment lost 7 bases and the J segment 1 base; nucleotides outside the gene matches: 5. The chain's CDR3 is CASNLAGGLQETQYF. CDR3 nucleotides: TGTGCCAGCAATCTAGCGGGGGGACTCCAAGAGACCCAGTACTTC. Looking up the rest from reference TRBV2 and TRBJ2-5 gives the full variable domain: EPEVTQTPSHQVTQMGQEVILRCVPISNHLYFYWYRQILGQKVEFLVSFYNNEISEKSEIFDDQFSVERPDGSNFTLKIRSTKLEDSAMYFCASNLAGGLQETQYFGPGTRLLVL.

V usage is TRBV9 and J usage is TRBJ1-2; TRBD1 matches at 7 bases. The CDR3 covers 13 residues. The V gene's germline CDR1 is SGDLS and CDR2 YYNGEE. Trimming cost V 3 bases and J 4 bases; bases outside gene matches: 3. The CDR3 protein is CASSDGDSYGYTF. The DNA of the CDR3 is TGTGCCAGCAGCGATGGGGACAGCTATGGCTACACCTTC.

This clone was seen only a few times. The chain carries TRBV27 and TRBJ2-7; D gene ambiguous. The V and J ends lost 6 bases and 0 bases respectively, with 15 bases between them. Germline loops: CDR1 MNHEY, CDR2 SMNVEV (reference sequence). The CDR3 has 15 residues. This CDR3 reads CASRLQVGSSYEQYF. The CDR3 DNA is TGTGCCAGCAGGCTCCAGGTGGGGTCCTCCTACGAGCAGTACTTC.

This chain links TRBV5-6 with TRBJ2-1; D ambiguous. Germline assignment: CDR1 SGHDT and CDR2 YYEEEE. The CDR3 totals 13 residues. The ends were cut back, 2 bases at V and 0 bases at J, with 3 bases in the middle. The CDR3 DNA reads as TGTGCCAGCAGCTTTGGCTCCTACAATGAGCAGTTCTTC. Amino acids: CASSFGSYNEQFF.

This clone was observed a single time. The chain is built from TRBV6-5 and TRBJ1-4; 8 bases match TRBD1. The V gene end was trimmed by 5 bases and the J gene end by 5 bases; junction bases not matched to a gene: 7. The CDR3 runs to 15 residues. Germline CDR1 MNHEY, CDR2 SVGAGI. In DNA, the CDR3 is TGTGCCAGCAGTCAGCGGACAGGGTGGAATGAAAAACTGTTTTTT. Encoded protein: CASSQRTGWNEKLFF.

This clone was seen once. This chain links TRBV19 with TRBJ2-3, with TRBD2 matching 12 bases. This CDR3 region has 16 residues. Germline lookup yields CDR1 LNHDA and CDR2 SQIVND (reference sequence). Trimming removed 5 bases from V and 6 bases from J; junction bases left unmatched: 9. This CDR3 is CASSPRTSGEGDTQYF. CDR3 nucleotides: TGTGCCAGTAGTCCGAGGACTAGCGGGGAGGGGGATACGCAGTATTTT.